Listed below are T cell receptor beta chains from one sample, sequenced in a study of cytomegalovirus exposure and HLA in healthy donors. Repertoires were generated with immunoSEQ multiplex PCR, while TCRdb's copy carries only in-frame clones and drops some. The table includes 98,000 or so clones, about 80% detected once. The sequencing input was PBMCs. The source is a man between 60 and 75 years old in good health and CMV-seropositive. The CDR3 runs from the conserved cysteine through the conserved F or W. A D gene is named only where the DNA matches it firmly. Clone size is given for some rows only: seen once, a few or many times, or a class if the clone is expanded.

TRBJ2-2,NA,TRBD1,TRBV29-1,TGCAGCGTTGAGACCGGGACAGGGTATCCCGGGGAGCTGTTTTTT,CSVETGTGYPGELFF
TRBJ1-5,few,TRBD1,TRBV19,TGTGCCAGTAGTACCCAGGGGGGAACAACGGGCAATCAGCCCCAGCATTTT,CASSTQGGTTGNQPQHF
TRBJ2-3,NA,TRBD2,TRBV10-3,TGTGCCATCACCGACCTAGCGGGGGAGGATACGCAGTATTTT,CAITDLAGEDTQYF
TRBJ2-7,NA,NA,TRBV27,TGTGCCAGCTCCGGGGATTCCTACGAGCAGTACTTC,CASSGDSYEQYF
TRBJ1-1,NA,TRBD1,TRBV9,TGTGCCAGCAGCGTAGGGACAGGGCAGGGAACTGAAGCTTTCTTT,CASSVGTGQGTEAFF
TRBJ2-3,NA,TRBD2,TRBV7-2,TGTGCCAGCAGGTTAGCGGGGGGTGGAGATACGCAGTATTTT,CASRLAGGGDTQYF
TRBJ2-2,NA,NA,TRBV9,TGTGCCAGCAGCGCCGCGAACACCGGGGAGCTGTTTTTT,CASSAANTGELFF
TRBJ2-3,NA,NA,TRBV7-9,TGTGCCAGCAGCTTACAGGGGGGTCTAGATACGCAGTATTTT,CASSLQGGLDTQYF
TRBJ1-1,NA,NA,TRBV12-5,TGTGCTAGTGGTTTGGTAATCGGGGGTACTGAAGCTTTCTTT,CASGLVIGGTEAFF
TRBJ2-5,NA,NA,TRBV2,TGTGCCAGCAGTGAGCGTGTAGAGACCCAGTACTTC,CASSERVETQYF
TRBJ1-2,few,NA,TRBV6-1,TGTGCCAGCAACAGGCTTGGGAACGAAACCTTC,CASNRLGNETF
TRBJ2-3,NA,TRBD1,TRBV4-1,TGCGCCAGCAGCCAAGATTCTGCAGGACAGGGTCGATTTACGCAGTATTTT,CASSQDSAGQGRFTQYF
TRBJ1-1,NA,TRBD1,TRBV27,TGTGCCAGCAGTCCCGCCAGGGGGCTTTGGAACACTGAAGCTTTCTTT,CASSPARGLWNTEAFF
TRBJ2-3,NA,NA,TRBV5-1,TGCGCCAGCAGCTTGAGGTCTCAGGGCTCAGATACGCAGTATTTT,CASSLRSQGSDTQYF
TRBJ1-1,once,NA,TRBV11-2,TGTGCCAGCAGCTGGGGGCAGGGGCTATGGGCTGAAGCTTTCTTT,CASSWGQGLWAEAFF
TRBJ2-7,NA,TRBD2,TRBV7-6,TGTGCCAGCAGCAGCGGGGGGGGGAGATCCTACGAGCAGTACTTC,CASSSGGGRSYEQYF
TRBJ2-3,NA,TRBD2,TRBV7-2,TGTGCCAGCAGCTTAGATGCCAGGACTAGCGGGGGGACAGATACGCAGTATTTT,CASSLDARTSGGTDTQYF
TRBJ2-5,NA,TRBD1,TRBV9,TGTGCCAGCAGCGGTGGGACAGGGCAAGAGCAGTACTTC,CASSGGTGQEQYF
TRBJ2-5,NA,NA,TRBV4-3,TGCGCCAGCAGCCTTCGGTACCAAGAGACCCAGTACTTC,CASSLRYQETQYF
TRBJ1-2,NA,NA,TRBV9,TGTGCCAGCAGCGCACCCTGGGGGGACCCTCGCACCTTC,CASSAPWGDPRTF
TRBJ1-6,once,TRBD1,TRBV9,TGTGCCAGCAGCCCCCAGGGGGATAATTCACCCCTCCACTTT,CASSPQGDNSPLHF
TRBJ1-2,NA,NA,TRBV6-5,TGTGCCAGCAGAACCCAGGGTGGGGGCTACACCTTC,CASRTQGGGYTF
TRBJ1-6,NA,NA,TRBV6-1,TGTGCCAGCAGTGAAGGGTCAGAATATAATTCACCCCTCCACTTT,CASSEGSEYNSPLHF
TRBJ2-2,NA,NA,TRBV10-2,TGCGCCAGCAGTGGGACTTCGCTCACCGGGGAGCTGTTTTTT,CASSGTSLTGELFF
TRBJ1-1,NA,NA,TRBV10-3,TGTGCCATCAGTCCCGAGGCAGCGAACACTGAAGCTTTCTTT,CAISPEAANTEAFF
TRBJ2-7,NA,NA,TRBV14,TGTGCCAGCAGCCAAGAAAGGTACGGGGGTCCAACCTACGAGCAGTACTTC,CASSQERYGGPTYEQYF
TRBJ2-5,NA,TRBD2,TRBV7-2,TGTGCCAGCAGCAATAGCGGGGGGCGAGGAGAGACCCAGTACTTC,CASSNSGGRGETQYF
TRBJ2-1,once,NA,TRBV19,TGTGCCAGTAGTATTATTGGACATTCCTACAATGAGCAGTTCTTC,CASSIIGHSYNEQFF
TRBJ2-5,NA,NA,TRBV5-1,TGCGCCAGCAGACCAAGAGGTCTGGGGGGCCAAGAGACCCAGTACTTC,CASRPRGLGGQETQYF
TRBJ1-1,NA,TRBD1,TRBV15,TGTGCCACCAGCATGGAGGGGGCGTCCAGAGCTTTCTTT,CATSMEGASRAFF
TRBJ1-5,NA,TRBD1,TRBV5-1,TGCGCCAGCAGCTCGACAGGGGGCCTTGATCAGCCCCAGCATTTT,CASSSTGGLDQPQHF
TRBJ1-1,NA,NA,TRBV5-4,TGTGCCAGCAGCTCCGCAGGGTTGAACACTGAAGCTTTCTTT,CASSSAGLNTEAFF
TRBJ1-2,NA,NA,TRBV28,TGTGCCAGCTGGAGTTCTGGCTACACCTTC,CASWSSGYTF
TRBJ1-5,NA,NA,TRBV7-9,TGTGCCAGCAGCTTAGAAGCAAATCCCCAGCATTTT,CASSLEANPQHF
TRBJ2-3,NA,TRBD2,TRBV28,TGTGCCAGTGAAAGCGGGGTTGCAGATACGCAGTATTTT,CASESGVADTQYF
TRBJ1-5,NA,TRBD1,TRBV28,TGTGCCAGCACCCGGGACAGGGGTGGCAATCAGCCCCAGCATTTT,CASTRDRGGNQPQHF
TRBJ2-2,NA,TRBD1,TRBV5-4,TGTGCCAGCAGCTTGACGCAGGGGGCCGCCGGGGAGCTGTTTTTT,CASSLTQGAAGELFF
TRBJ1-2,NA,TRBD1,TRBV5-8,TGTGCCAGCAGCTCCGGGACAGGGGGCAACTATGGCTACACCTTC,CASSSGTGGNYGYTF
TRBJ1-1,NA,TRBD1,TRBV5-4,TGTGCCAGCAGCCTCCAGGGGGCTGAAGCTTTCTTT,CASSLQGAEAFF
TRBJ1-3,NA,NA,TRBV28,TGTGCCAGCAGTTTGTCTAGGGGGTCTGGAAACACCATATATTTT,CASSLSRGSGNTIYF
TRBJ1-3,NA,NA,TRBV9,TGTGCCAGCAGCGTAGAGGGGCTAGGAAACACCATATATTTT,CASSVEGLGNTIYF
TRBJ2-7,NA,TRBD1,TRBV4-1,TGCGCCAGCAGCCAAGATTCCTCCCAGGACAGGGTAAAAGTCTACGAGCAGTACTTC,CASSQDSSQDRVKVYEQYF